These T cell receptor beta chains were read from a single sample in a study of T cells in Graves' hyperthyroidism and ophthalmopathy. TCRdb fed the multiplex PCR reads into MiXCR, producing one record per CDR3 protein. The table includes fewer than 400,000 distinct CDR3 sequences, just under 25% detected once. Material: blood. These TCRs come from a man aged 45-65 years with Graves' hyperthyroidism. Both conserved end residues are part of each CDR3. D genes are given only for firm matches. Some rows have no size entry. The others give once, few or many, or a class for an expanded clone.

cdr3_length	v_call	j_call	clone_size	d_call	cdr3_nt	cdr3_aa
17	TRBV7-3	TRBJ2-3	few	TRBD2	TGTGCCAGCAGCTTAACGCCCCAGGGAGCGGGGACAGATACGCAGTATTTT	CASSLTPQGAGTDTQYF
14	TRBV6-1	TRBJ2-5	few	TRBD1	TGTGCCAGCAGTCGGGACAGGGGAGGAGAGACCCAGTACTTC	CASSRDRGGETQYF
16	TRBV24-1	TRBJ2-7	NA	TRBD1	TGTGCCACCAGTGATCTTGGACCGGGACAGGGGGGCGAGCAGTACTTC	CATSDLGPGQGGEQYF
14	TRBV14	TRBJ2-1	few	NA	TGTGCCAGCAGCCATACGGTCTCCTACAATGAGCAGTTCTTC	CASSHTVSYNEQFF
15	TRBV3-1	TRBJ1-2	few	TRBD1	TGTGCCAGCAGTGGACCATCGACAGGGATCTATGGCTACACCTTC	CASSGPSTGIYGYTF
14	TRBV28	TRBJ1-4	NA	TRBD1	TGTGCCAGCAGTTTAGACAGGGAAGATGAAAAACTGTTTTTT	CASSLDREDEKLFF
12	TRBV29-1	TRBJ1-1	many	NA	TGCAGCGTTGAAGGCCTTAACACTGAAGCTTTCTTT	CSVEGLNTEAFF
13	TRBV27	TRBJ2-7	NA	NA	TGTGCCAGCGGACTTGGACAAACACGCGAGCAGTACTTC	CASGLGQTREQYF
13	TRBV7-9	TRBJ2-7	few	NA	TGTGCCAGCAGCTTCCGGGACCCCAACGAGCAGTACTTC	CASSFRDPNEQYF
15	TRBV10-3	TRBJ1-1	many	NA	TGTGCCATCAGTGACCCCAGGGTTAAGAACACTGAAGCTTTCTTT	CAISDPRVKNTEAFF
15	TRBV6-1	TRBJ2-3	NA	TRBD2	TGTGCCAGCAGTAGCATAGCGGGAGGGCCAGATACGCAGTATTTT	CASSSIAGGPDTQYF